A selection of T cell receptor beta chains follows, all from one sample in a study of T cell clonotyping in hematopoietic cell transplantation. The protocol was immunoSEQ multiplex PCR, while the TCRdb copy is restricted to in-frame clones and leaves out a portion. The sample yields about 11,000 clones, roughly 90% seen once. The sequencing used peripheral blood mononuclear cells, collected before stem cell transplant. The receptors originated from a woman aged 40 to 55 with acute myeloid leukemia. Some clones in this sample may be carry-over from other donors' samples. Both conserved end residues are part of each CDR3. D genes are given only for firm matches. Size tells how often a clone was seen (once, few, many) or the class of an expanded clone, and some rows leave it out.

v_gene: TRBV7-9
d_gene: NA
j_gene: TRBJ1-2
abundance: NA
CDR3nt: TGTGCCAGCAGCTCTGGGGGTCAGATGATCTATGGCTACACCTTC
CDR3aa: CASSSGGQMIYGYTF

v_gene: TRBV25-1
d_gene: NA
j_gene: TRBJ2-1
abundance: few
CDR3nt: TGTGCCAGCAGTATTGGCGATGAGCAGTTCTTC
CDR3aa: CASSIGDEQFF

v_gene: TRBV19
d_gene: NA
j_gene: TRBJ2-1
abundance: NA
CDR3nt: TGTGCCAGTAGTATAGATAATTCAGGGGCGAATGAGCAGTTCTTC
CDR3aa: CASSIDNSGANEQFF

v_gene: TRBV7-8
d_gene: TRBD1
j_gene: TRBJ1-2
abundance: NA
CDR3nt: TGTGCCAGCAGCTTAGCGAGAGACAGGGACGGCTACACCTTC
CDR3aa: CASSLARDRDGYTF

v_gene: TRBV27
d_gene: NA
j_gene: TRBJ2-1
abundance: once
CDR3nt: TGTGCCAGCAGGGTCGGGGGTACCTACAATGAGCAGTTCTTC
CDR3aa: CASRVGGTYNEQFF

v_gene: TRBV7-2
d_gene: NA
j_gene: TRBJ2-5
abundance: NA
CDR3nt: TGTGCCAGCAGCTTAGCGGAGGCCCCCGGAGCACTCCCGAGGGAGACCCAGTACTTC
CDR3aa: CASSLAEAPGALPRETQYF

v_gene: TRBV2
d_gene: NA
j_gene: TRBJ2-1
abundance: NA
CDR3nt: TGTGCCAGCCCTACCCCCGGGCCCAAGGGGTACAATGAGCAGTTCTTC
CDR3aa: CASPTPGPKGYNEQFF

v_gene: TRBV9
d_gene: TRBD1
j_gene: TRBJ2-7
abundance: once
CDR3nt: TGTGCCAGCAGCGACCGGACAGGTAGCTCCTACGAGCAGTACTTC
CDR3aa: CASSDRTGSSYEQYF

v_gene: TRBV28
d_gene: NA
j_gene: TRBJ2-7
abundance: NA
CDR3nt: TGTGCCAGCAAATTGCCAGGGGTTGACGAGCAGTACTTC
CDR3aa: CASKLPGVDEQYF

v_gene: TRBV30
d_gene: TRBD1
j_gene: TRBJ1-2
abundance: NA
CDR3nt: TGTGCCTGGAGTGACAGGGGTGACGGCTACACCTTC
CDR3aa: CAWSDRGDGYTF

v_gene: TRBV5-1
d_gene: NA
j_gene: TRBJ1-1
abundance: once
CDR3nt: TGCGCCAGCAGCCGAACGCCGAGGACGGCGGTGAACACTGAAGCTTTCTTT
CDR3aa: CASSRTPRTAVNTEAFF

v_gene: TRBV29-1
d_gene: NA
j_gene: TRBJ1-3
abundance: NA
CDR3nt: TGCAGCGCTTGGACAGTTCACAAAAGCTCTGGAAACACCATATATTTT
CDR3aa: CSAWTVHKSSGNTIYF

v_gene: TRBV7-6
d_gene: NA
j_gene: TRBJ1-2
abundance: few
CDR3nt: TGTGCCAGCAGCGGAACAACGGTAAGACAGGAGAAATGCCCTGGCTACACCTTC
CDR3aa: CASSGTTVRQEKCPGYTF